The T cell receptor (beta chain) under discussion was sequenced for a study of T cell repertoires in cytomegalovirus infection. This clonotype has just a few counts. Antigen unknown. CDR3 size: 18 residues. Trimming cost V 3 bases and J 3 bases; bases outside gene matches: 8. Per germline, CDR1 SGHRS and CDR2 YFSETQ. TCRdb reanalysed the reads using MiXCR and keeps one entry per CDR3 protein. The sample holds 100,000 to 150,000 distinct CDR3 sequences, about 32% seen once. Sequences were derived from CD8+ T cells from cultured PBMCs, sampled from culture after CMV antigen stimulation. The clonotype was recovered from a human donor in good health (CMV status not recorded). Some clones in this sample may be carry-over from other donors' samples. The J gene is TRBJ2-5, the V gene TRBV5-1; 16 nucleotides agree with TRBD2. CDR3 in DNA: TGCGCCAGCAGCTCCGGGACTAGCGGGGGGGCAGTAGAAGAGACCCAGTACTTC. This translates into CASSSGTSGGAVEETQYF.